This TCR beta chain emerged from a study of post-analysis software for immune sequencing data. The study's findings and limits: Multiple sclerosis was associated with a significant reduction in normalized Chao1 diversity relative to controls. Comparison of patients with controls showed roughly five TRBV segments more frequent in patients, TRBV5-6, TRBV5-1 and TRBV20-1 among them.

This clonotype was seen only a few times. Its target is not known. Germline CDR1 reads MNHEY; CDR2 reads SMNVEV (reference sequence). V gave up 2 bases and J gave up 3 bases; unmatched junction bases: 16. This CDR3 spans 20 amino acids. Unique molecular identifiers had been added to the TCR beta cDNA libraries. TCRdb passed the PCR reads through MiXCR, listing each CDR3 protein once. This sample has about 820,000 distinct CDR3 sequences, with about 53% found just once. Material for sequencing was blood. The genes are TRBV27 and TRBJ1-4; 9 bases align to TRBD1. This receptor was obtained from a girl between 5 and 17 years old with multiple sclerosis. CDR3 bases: TGTGCCAGCAGTTTACGCAGACCCCGGACAGGGGAGTTTTCTAATGAAAAACTGTTTTTT. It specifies CASSLRRPRTGEFSNEKLFF.